The next 29 T cell receptor beta chains were all read from a single sample in a study of shared clonotypes between healthy human individuals. Produced via immunoSEQ multiplex PCR; TCRdb's table is partial and in-frame only. Of 800,000 or so clones listed, 96% are singletons. Positively selected for CCR7, the CD45RO-negative cells used as naive CD8 cells excluded terminally differentiated effector memory CD45RA+ cells. The sample consisted of naive CD8+ T cells sorted from blood. All receptors come from a man aged 25-45 years in good health.

This clone showed up just once. The J gene is TRBJ2-1, the V gene TRBV7-3; no definite D call. The CDR3 sequence is 13 residues long. Germline CDR1 reads SGHTA; CDR2 reads FQGTGA. V gave up 4 bases and J gave up 9 bases, with 13 bases separating them. The CDR3 reads CASSSLVGPEQFF. CDR3 coding DNA: TGTGCCAGCAGCTCGCTTGTGGGCCCTGAGCAGTTCTTC.

This rearrangement joins TRBV7-6 to TRBJ2-1; TRBD1 is a possible D gene (6 bases). V was cut by 8 bases and J by 5 bases, with 13 bases left in between. Germline V gives CDR1 SGHVS, CDR2 FNYEAQ. The CDR3 loop spans 13 amino acids. This CDR3 is CASQGSGNNEQFF. Written as DNA, the CDR3 is TGTGCCAGCCAGGGGAGTGGGAACAATGAGCAGTTCTTC.

This sequence joins TRBV27 and TRBJ2-1; TRBD2 matches 11 bases. V was clipped by 8 bases and J by 4 bases; unmatched bases: 10. The CDR3 sequence is 16 residues long. Per the germline V gene, CDR1 is MNHEY and CDR2 is SMNVEV (reference sequence). The CDR3 here is CASLPMTSGDYNEQFF. DNA of the CDR3: TGTGCCAGCCTTCCAATGACTAGCGGGGATTACAATGAGCAGTTCTTC.

The V and J genes are TRBV27 and TRBJ2-7, with TRBD1 matching over 7 bases. This CDR3 has 15 residues. The ends lost 3 bases at V and 3 bases at J; junction bases unmatched: 8. The germline CDR1 and CDR2 sequences are MNHEY and SMNVEV (reference sequence). This CDR3 reads CASSLNLGQSYEQYF. The CDR3 DNA sequence: TGTGCCAGCAGTTTGAATCTGGGACAGAGCTACGAGCAGTACTTC.

This clone came up once. The rearrangement uses TRBV7-9 and TRBJ2-3, with D unclear. The germline gives CDR1 SEHNR, CDR2 FQNEAQ (reference sequence). Trimming cost V 5 bases and J 2 bases, with 14 bases left between them. The CDR3 contains 15 residues. The CDR3 loop is CASSDWGGDTDTQYF. DNA of the CDR3: TGTGCCAGCAGCGATTGGGGTGGCGACACAGATACGCAGTATTTT.

The genes are TRBV15 and TRBJ2-3; tentatively, D is TRBD1 (6 bases). This CDR3 has 15 amino acids. V gave up 5 bases and J gave up 2 bases, with 14 bases separating them. Germline V gives CDR1 LNHNV, CDR2 YYDKDF (reference sequence). This CDR3 is CATSYRTATTDTQYF. The CDR3 bases are TGTGCCACCAGCTATCGGACAGCCACCACAGATACGCAGTATTTT.

This chain uses TRBV5-3 with TRBJ2-7; 13 nucleotides align to TRBD2. TRBV5-3 is labeled an ORF, and its function is uncertain. The CDR3 consists of 18 residues. Losses at the gene ends were 3 bases for V and 3 bases for J; bases not matched to a gene: 12. CDR3: CARSWTSGRVAGNYEQYF. The CDR3 nucleotides read TGTGCCAGAAGCTGGACTAGCGGGAGAGTCGCGGGGAACTACGAGCAGTACTTC.

The gene calls are TRBV15 and TRBJ2-1, with 7 nucleotides matching TRBD1. In germline, CDR1 is LNHNV, CDR2 YYDKDF (reference sequence). Trimming at V came to 8 bases and at J to 5 bases, leaving 6 bases not matched to a gene. This CDR3 has 13 amino acids. CDR3 loop: CATGEGQNNEQFF. The CDR3 DNA reads as TGTGCCACCGGAGAGGGACAGAACAATGAGCAGTTCTTC.

The chain employs TRBV29-1 and TRBJ2-1; TRBD1 aligns across 8 bases. V dropped 6 bases and J dropped 8; count of bases not matched to a gene: 6. CDR3 size: 12 residues. Germline CDR1 reads SQVTM; CDR2 reads ANQGSEA. The CDR3 loop is CSVLQGVYEQFF. The CDR3 DNA follows: TGCAGCGTCTTACAGGGGGTTTATGAGCAGTTCTTC.

This sequence joins TRBV2 and TRBJ2-1; D is ambiguous. V was cut by 9 bases and J by 0 bases, with 12 bases left in between. This CDR3 spans 14 amino acids. The germline V gene encodes CDR1 SNHLY and CDR2 FYNNEI. CDR3 sequence reads: CASKEVGSYNEQFF. The CDR3 DNA sequence: TGTGCCAGTAAGGAAGTAGGCTCCTACAATGAGCAGTTCTTC.

This chain links TRBV7-6 with TRBJ2-7; D unclear. The germline gives CDR1 SGHVS, CDR2 FNYEAQ. Trimming pared 5 bases from V and 4 bases from J, leaving 12 bases between. This CDR3 is built from 13 residues. Here the CDR3 DNA reads TGTGCCAGCAGCACCACGGACGGATACGAGCAGTACTTC. This codes for CASSTTDGYEQYF.

The CDR3 region has the DNA TGTGCCAGCAGCCATACCGGGACTATCTACAATGAGCAGTTCTTC. Protein product: CASSHTGTIYNEQFF. This chain joins TRBV5-6 and TRBJ2-1; 7 bases agree with TRBD2. The germline V gene has CDR1 SGHDT and CDR2 YYEEEE. The junction had 7 bases not matched to a gene; V was cut back by 4 bases and J by 3 bases. The CDR3 is 15 amino acids.

This clone was seen just once. The CDR3 reads CAISESRDRVSTGELFF. The CDR3 DNA reads as TGTGCCATCAGTGAGTCTAGGGACAGGGTATCCACCGGGGAGCTGTTTTTT. The rearrangement uses TRBV10-3 and TRBJ2-2, with 9 bases fitting TRBD1. Germline V CDR1 and CDR2: ENHRY, SYGVKD. The CDR3 consists of 17 residues. With 0 bases clipped from V and 4 bases from J, the junction kept 6 bases outside the gene matches.

The chain links TRBV9 to TRBJ2-1; D is perhaps TRBD1 or TRBD2 (6 bases each). The CDR3 covers 16 residues. Per the germline V gene, CDR1 is SGDLS and CDR2 is YYNGEE. Trimming took off 4 bases at V and 0 bases at J, with 14 bases between the two ends. Here the CDR3 reads CASSRDLTGSYNEQFF. CDR3 nucleotides: TGTGCCAGCAGCCGGGACTTGACAGGCTCCTACAATGAGCAGTTCTTC.

This chain uses TRBV6-6 with TRBJ2-1; 7 bases are a match to TRBD2. The ends lost 2 bases at V and 6 bases at J; junction bases unmatched: 10. The CDR3 loop spans 16 amino acids. CDR1 MNHNY and CDR2 SVGAGI come from the germline V gene (reference sequence). The CDR3 loop reads CASSYGRLAEANEQFF. CDR3 sequence (DNA): TGTGCCAGCAGTTACGGTCGTCTAGCGGAGGCCAATGAGCAGTTCTTC.

The V and J genes are TRBV16 and TRBJ2-7; 7 bases are shared with TRBD1. The junction had 8 bases not matched to a gene; V was cut back by 0 bases and J by 3 bases. CDR1 is KGHSY and CDR2 is FQNENV in the germline V gene. This CDR3 has 16 residues. CDR3: CASSQSSMGQYYEQYF. In DNA form, the CDR3 reads TGTGCCAGCAGCCAATCTTCTATGGGACAGTACTACGAGCAGTACTTC. Based on the CDR3 plus reference TRBV16 and TRBJ2-7, the full variable domain is GEEVAQTPKHLVRGEGQKAKLYCAPIKGHSYVFWYQQVLKNEFKFLISFQNENVFDETGMPKERFSAKCLPNSPCSLEIQATKLEDSAVYFCASSQSSMGQYYEQYFGPGTRLTVT.

The chain has TRBV6-5 and TRBJ1-4; D is undetermined. In germline, CDR1 is MNHEY, CDR2 SVGAGI. Trimming stripped 5 bases from V and 8 bases from J, with 12 bases between. CDR3 size: 13 residues. CDR3 DNA: TGTGCCAGCAGTCCCCTACGGCACGAAAAACTGTTTTTT. It yields the protein CASSPLRHEKLFF.

The chain joins TRBV7-2 to TRBJ1-2; 11 bases agree with TRBD1. Germline loops: CDR1 SGHTA, CDR2 FQGNSA. V lost 7 bases, J lost 2 bases, and 3 bases stayed unmatched. This CDR3 has 14 amino acids. CDR3 in amino acids: CASTGTGGNYGYTF. The CDR3 DNA reads as TGTGCCAGCACGGGGACAGGGGGAAACTATGGCTACACCTTC.

The chain combines TRBV14 with TRBJ2-1; TRBD2 aligns across 7 bases. V shed 1 base and J 9 bases; nucleotides not matched to a gene: 9. The V gene's germline CDR1 is SGHDN and CDR2 FVKESK. The CDR3 spans 15 residues. In nucleotides, the CDR3 is TGTGCCAGCAGCCAAGCTCGGACTAGTCTTTTTGAGCAGTTCTTC. Translated, it gives CASSQARTSLFEQFF.

The V gene is TRBV7-8, the J gene TRBJ2-7; 10 bases fit TRBD2. Germline trimming cut 5 bases from V and 5 bases from J; bases unmatched to any gene: 15. The V gene's germline CDR1 is SGHVS and CDR2 FQNEAQ. There are 17 residues in the CDR3. The CDR3 region is CASSVLDSGRVMDEQYF. CDR3 coding DNA: TGTGCCAGCAGCGTTCTTGACAGCGGGAGGGTGATGGACGAGCAGTACTTC.

V is TRBV5-5 and J is TRBJ2-7, with TRBD2 identical over 9 bases. The V and J ends lost 6 bases and 5 bases, in that order; junction bases with no gene match: 12. The CDR3 is made up of 15 amino acids. The V gene's germline CDR1 is SGHKS and CDR2 YYEKEE (reference sequence). CDR3 amino acids: CASTTRAGGPHEQYF. CDR3 nucleotides: TGTGCCAGCACCACGCGGGCGGGAGGGCCCCACGAGCAGTACTTC.

This chain links TRBV27 with TRBJ2-1, with TRBD2 identical over 12 bases. CDR3 length: 16 amino acids. Germline V CDR1 and CDR2: MNHEY, SMNVEV (reference sequence). With 5 bases clipped from V and 4 bases from J, the junction kept 6 bases outside the gene matches. CDR3 sequence (DNA): TGTGCCAGCAGTACCTCGGGACTAGCGGGTTACAATGAGCAGTTCTTC. It is translated as CASSTSGLAGYNEQFF.

V gene TRBV7-9 combines with J gene TRBJ1-4; TRBD1 agrees at 10 bases. J lost 6 bases, V lost 5 bases, and 3 bases had no gene match. Per germline, CDR1 SEHNR and CDR2 FQNEAQ (reference sequence). The CDR3 consists of 14 residues. The CDR3 spells CASSRDRGYEKLFF. CDR3 DNA sequence: TGTGCCAGCAGCCGGGACAGGGGATATGAAAAACTGTTTTTT.

This chain connects TRBV7-8 to TRBJ2-7, with 13 bases aligning to TRBD2. The V segment lost 3 bases and the J segment 6 bases; nucleotides outside the gene matches: 14. CDR1 is SGHVS and CDR2 is FQNEAQ in the germline V gene. The CDR3 extends over 18 amino acids. The CDR3 nucleotides are TGTGCCAGCAGCTTTGGGACTAGCGGGACTATAGGGTTAGGCGAGCAGTACTTC. Its protein product is CASSFGTSGTIGLGEQYF.

The chain combines TRBV27 with TRBJ1-1; D is possibly TRBD1 (5 bases). Germline V CDR1 and CDR2: MNHEY, SMNVEV (reference sequence). V lost 6 bases, J lost 3 bases, and 17 bases lay in between. This CDR3 is 15 amino acids long. The CDR3 nucleotides are TGTGCCAGCAGCCCCCCCACGGGGCGGGACACTGAAGCTTTCTTT. Amino acids: CASSPPTGRDTEAFF.

The rearrangement joins TRBV7-8 to TRBJ2-7, with D unresolved. CDR1 SGHVS and CDR2 FQNEAQ come from the germline V gene. This CDR3 has 14 amino acids. V lost 0 bases to trimming and J lost 6 bases, with 12 bases between them. The chain's CDR3 is CASSLAYTKSEQYF. In DNA form, the CDR3 reads TGTGCCAGCAGCTTAGCGTATACCAAGTCCGAGCAGTACTTC.

The V call is TRBV7-9, the J call TRBJ1-5; the D is unclear. Looked up from germline, CDR1 is SEHNR and CDR2 is FQNEAQ (reference sequence). V lost 0 bases and J 5 bases, leaving 11 bases between the germline ends. The CDR3 totals 15 residues. CDR3 residues: CASSLAQGPHQPQHF. CDR3 nucleotide sequence: TGTGCCAGCAGCTTAGCGCAAGGACCTCATCAGCCCCAGCATTTT.

The chain joins TRBV4-3 to TRBJ2-1; TRBD2 agrees at 10 bases. The CDR3 consists of 22 residues. Germline-derived CDR1 and CDR2 are LGHNA and YSLEER. The trim removed 0 bases at V and 1 base at J, leaving 18 bases unmatched. The CDR3 reads CASSQDSGPSGGLFGSYNEQFF. The DNA of the CDR3 is TGCGCCAGCAGCCAAGATAGCGGTCCTAGCGGGGGCCTCTTTGGGTCCTACAATGAGCAGTTCTTC.

This sequence joins TRBV27 and TRBJ2-7; 9 positions match TRBD1. The CDR3 sequence is 14 residues long. In germline, CDR1 is MNHEY, CDR2 SMNVEV (reference sequence). The V and J ends lost 6 bases and 3 bases, in that order; junction bases with no gene match: 6. DNA for the CDR3: TGTGCCAGCAGACCCGGGACAGGGAACTACGAGCAGTACTTC. Its translation is CASRPGTGNYEQYF.